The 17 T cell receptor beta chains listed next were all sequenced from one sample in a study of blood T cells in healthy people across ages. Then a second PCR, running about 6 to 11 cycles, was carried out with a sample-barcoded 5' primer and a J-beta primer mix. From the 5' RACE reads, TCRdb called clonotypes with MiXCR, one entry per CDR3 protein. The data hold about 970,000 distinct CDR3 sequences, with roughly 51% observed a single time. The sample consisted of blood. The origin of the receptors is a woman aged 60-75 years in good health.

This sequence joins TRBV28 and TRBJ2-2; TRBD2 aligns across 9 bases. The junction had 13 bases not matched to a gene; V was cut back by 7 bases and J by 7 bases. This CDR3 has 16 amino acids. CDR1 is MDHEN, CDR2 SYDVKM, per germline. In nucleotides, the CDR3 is TGTGCCAGCACCACCTTCCGGCGGGAGGGCCGCGGGGAGCTGTTTTTT. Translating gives CASTTFRREGRGELFF. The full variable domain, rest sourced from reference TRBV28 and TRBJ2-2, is DVKVTQSSRYLVKRTGEKVFLECVQDMDHENMFWYRQDPGLGLRLIYFSYDVKMKEKGDIPEGYSVSREKKERFSLILESASTNQTSMYLCASTTFRREGRGELFFGEGSRLTVL.

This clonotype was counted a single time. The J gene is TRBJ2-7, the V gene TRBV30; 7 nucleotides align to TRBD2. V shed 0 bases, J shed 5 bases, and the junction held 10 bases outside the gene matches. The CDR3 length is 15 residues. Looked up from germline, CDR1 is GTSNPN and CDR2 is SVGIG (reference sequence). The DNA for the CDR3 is TGTGCCTGGAGTGTACTGGCGGGAGCGGCCCACGAGCAGTACTTC. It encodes CAWSVLAGAAHEQYF.

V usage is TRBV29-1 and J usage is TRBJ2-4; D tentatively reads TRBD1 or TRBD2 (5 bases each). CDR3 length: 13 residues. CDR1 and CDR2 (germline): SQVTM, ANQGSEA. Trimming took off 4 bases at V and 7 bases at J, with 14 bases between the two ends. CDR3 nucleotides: TGCAGCGTTGTACGAGGGGTTGGGAACATTCAGTACTTC. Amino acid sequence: CSVVRGVGNIQYF. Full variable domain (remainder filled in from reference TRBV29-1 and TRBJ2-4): SAVISQKPSRDICQRGTSLTIQCQVDSQVTMMFWYRQQPGQSLTLIATANQGSEATYESGFVIDKFPISRPNLTFSTLTVSNMSPEDSSIYLCSVVRGVGNIQYFGAGTRLSVL.

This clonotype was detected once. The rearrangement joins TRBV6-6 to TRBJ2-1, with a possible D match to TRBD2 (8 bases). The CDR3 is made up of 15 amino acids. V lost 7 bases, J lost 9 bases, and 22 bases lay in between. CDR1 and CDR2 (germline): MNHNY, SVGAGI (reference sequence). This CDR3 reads CASKLSGSPGGEQFF. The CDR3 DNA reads TGTGCCAGCAAACTAAGCGGGAGCCCAGGGGGTGAGCAGTTCTTC.

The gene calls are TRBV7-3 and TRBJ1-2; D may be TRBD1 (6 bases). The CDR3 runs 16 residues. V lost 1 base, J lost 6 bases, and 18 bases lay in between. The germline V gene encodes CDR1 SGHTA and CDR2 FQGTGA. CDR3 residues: CASSLNAPGAGDGYTF. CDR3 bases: TGTGCCAGCAGCTTAAATGCCCCGGGGGCAGGGGATGGCTACACCTTC.

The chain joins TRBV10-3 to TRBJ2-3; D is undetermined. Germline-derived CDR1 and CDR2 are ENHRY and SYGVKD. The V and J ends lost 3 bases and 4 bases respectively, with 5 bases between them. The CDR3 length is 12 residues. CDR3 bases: TGTGCCATCAGTGACCCGGCAGATACGCAGTATTTT. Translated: CAISDPADTQYF.

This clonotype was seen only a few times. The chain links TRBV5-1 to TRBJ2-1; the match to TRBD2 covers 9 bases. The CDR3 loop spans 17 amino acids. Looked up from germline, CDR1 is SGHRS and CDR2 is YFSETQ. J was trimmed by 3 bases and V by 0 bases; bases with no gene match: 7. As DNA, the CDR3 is TGCGCCAGCAGCTTGGGGGCTAGCGGGACCTTCTACAATGAGCAGTTCTTC. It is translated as CASSLGASGTFYNEQFF.

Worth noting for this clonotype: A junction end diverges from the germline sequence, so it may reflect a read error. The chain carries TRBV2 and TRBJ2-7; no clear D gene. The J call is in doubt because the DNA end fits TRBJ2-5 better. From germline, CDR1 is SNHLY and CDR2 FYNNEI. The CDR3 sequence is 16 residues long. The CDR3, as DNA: TGTGCCAGCAGTTTAAGCCGAAAATTACAACAAGGGACCCAGTACTTC. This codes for CASSLSRKLQQGTQYF.

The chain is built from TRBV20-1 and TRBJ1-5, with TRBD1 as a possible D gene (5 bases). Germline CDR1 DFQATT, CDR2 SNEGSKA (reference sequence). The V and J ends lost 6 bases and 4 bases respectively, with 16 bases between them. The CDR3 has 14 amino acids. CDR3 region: CSASGGIGNQPQHF. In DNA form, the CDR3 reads TGCAGTGCCAGTGGGGGGATTGGTAATCAGCCCCAGCATTTT.

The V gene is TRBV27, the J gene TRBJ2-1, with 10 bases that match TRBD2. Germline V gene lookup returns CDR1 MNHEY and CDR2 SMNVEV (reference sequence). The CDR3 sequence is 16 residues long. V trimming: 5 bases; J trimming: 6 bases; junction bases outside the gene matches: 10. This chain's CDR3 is CASSTPQAGGGNEQFF. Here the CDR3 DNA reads TGTGCCAGCAGTACCCCCCAAGCGGGAGGGGGCAATGAGCAGTTCTTC.

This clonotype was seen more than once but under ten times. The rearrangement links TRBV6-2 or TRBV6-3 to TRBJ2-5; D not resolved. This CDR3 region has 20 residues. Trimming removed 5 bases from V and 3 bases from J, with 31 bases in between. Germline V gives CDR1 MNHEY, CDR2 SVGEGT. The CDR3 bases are TGTGCCAGCAGTCAGCCTCGGTGGCAGGCGACGGCACAGTCCAAAGAGACCCAGTACTTC. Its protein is CASSQPRWQATAQSKETQYF.

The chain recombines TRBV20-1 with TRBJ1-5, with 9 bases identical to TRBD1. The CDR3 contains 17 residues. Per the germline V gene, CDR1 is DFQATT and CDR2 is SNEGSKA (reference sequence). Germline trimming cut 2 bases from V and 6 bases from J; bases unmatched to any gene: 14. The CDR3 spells CSARSSNRGLLTQPQHF. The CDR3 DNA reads TGCAGTGCTAGATCCTCAAACAGGGGGCTACTTACTCAGCCCCAGCATTTT.

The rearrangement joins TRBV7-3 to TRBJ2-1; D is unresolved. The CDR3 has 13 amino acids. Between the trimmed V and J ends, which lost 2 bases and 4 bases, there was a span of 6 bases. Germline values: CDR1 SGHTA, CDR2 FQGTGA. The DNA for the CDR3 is TGTGCCAGCAGCTTACTCATGTACAATGAGCAGTTCTTC. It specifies CASSLLMYNEQFF.

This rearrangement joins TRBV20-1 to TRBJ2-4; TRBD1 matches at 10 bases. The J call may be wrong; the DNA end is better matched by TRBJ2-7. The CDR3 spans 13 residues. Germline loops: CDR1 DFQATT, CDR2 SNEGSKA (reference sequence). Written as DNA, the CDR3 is TGCAGTGCTTCCCGGGACAGGGGTTACGAGCAGTACTTC. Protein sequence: CSASRDRGYEQYF.

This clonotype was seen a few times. CDR3 bases: TGTGCCAGCAGCTTACGGCCGGGACACCTAACAATACTAGCCAAAAACATTCAGTACTTC. It yields the protein CASSLRPGHLTILAKNIQYF. The genes are TRBV7-6 and TRBJ2-4; possible D gene TRBD1, 6 bases. CDR1 is SGHVS, CDR2 FNYEAQ, per germline. Trimming left V 2 bases short and J 0 bases short, with 23 bases between. This CDR3 has 20 amino acids.

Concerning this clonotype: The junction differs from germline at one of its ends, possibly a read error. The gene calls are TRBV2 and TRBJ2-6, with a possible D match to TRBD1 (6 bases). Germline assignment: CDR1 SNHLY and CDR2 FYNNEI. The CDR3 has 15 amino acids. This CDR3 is CTSSQTGAGANILTF. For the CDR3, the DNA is TGTACCAGCAGTCAGACAGGTGCTGGGGCCAACATCCTGACTTTC. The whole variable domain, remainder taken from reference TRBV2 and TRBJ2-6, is EPEVTQTPSHQVTQMGQEVILRCVPISNHLYFYWYRQILGQKVEFLVSFYNNEISEKSEIFDDQFSVERPDGSNFTLKIRSTKLEDSAMYFCTSSQTGAGANILTFGAGSRLTVL.

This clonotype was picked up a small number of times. CDR3 coding DNA: TGCGCCAGCAGCTTGGGGCGGCTTAGGGAGACCCAGTACTTC. Its protein is CASSLGRLRETQYF. The rearrangement links TRBV5-1 to TRBJ2-5, with D unclear. The CDR3 is 14 residues long. V shed 0 bases and J shed 5 bases, with 11 bases lying between them. The V gene's germline CDR1 is SGHRS and CDR2 YFSETQ. Combining the CDR3 with reference TRBV5-1 and TRBJ2-5 gives the whole variable domain KAGVTQTPRYLIKTRGQQVTLSCSPISGHRSVSWYQQTPGQGLQFLFEYFSETQRNKGNFPGRFSGRQFSNSRSEMNVSTLELGDSALYLCASSLGRLRETQYFGPGTRLLVL.